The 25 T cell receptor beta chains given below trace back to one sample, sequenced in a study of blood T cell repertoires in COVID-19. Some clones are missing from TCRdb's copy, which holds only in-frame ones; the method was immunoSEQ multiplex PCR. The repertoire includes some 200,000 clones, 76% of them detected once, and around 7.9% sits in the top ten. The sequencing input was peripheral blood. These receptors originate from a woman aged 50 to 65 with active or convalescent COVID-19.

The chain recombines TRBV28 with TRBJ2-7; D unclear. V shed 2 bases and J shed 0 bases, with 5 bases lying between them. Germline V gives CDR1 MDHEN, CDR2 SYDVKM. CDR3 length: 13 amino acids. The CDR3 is CASSLPSSYEQYF. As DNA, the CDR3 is TGTGCCAGCAGTTTACCCAGCTCCTACGAGCAGTACTTC.

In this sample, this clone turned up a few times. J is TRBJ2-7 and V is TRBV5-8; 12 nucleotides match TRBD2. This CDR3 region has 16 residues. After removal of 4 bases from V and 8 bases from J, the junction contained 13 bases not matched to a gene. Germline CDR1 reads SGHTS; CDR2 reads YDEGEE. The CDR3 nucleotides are TGTGCCAGCAGCCAAATACTAGCGGGAGGCACCGGGAAGCAGTACTTC. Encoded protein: CASSQILAGGTGKQYF.

The chain's CDR3 is CATSQGARFEQYF. The CDR3 DNA sequence: TGTGCCACCTCGCAGGGGGCCCGATTCGAGCAGTACTTC. V and J are TRBV5-6 and TRBJ2-7, with TRBD1 matching over 8 bases. The V and J ends lost 9 bases and 6 bases, in that order; junction bases with no gene match: 11. Germline CDR1 SGHDT, CDR2 YYEEEE. This CDR3 region has 13 residues.

The DNA of the CDR3 is TGTGCCTGGGGTCGGACAGGGCTCCACGAGCAGTACTTC. As protein: CAWGRTGLHEQYF. The genes are TRBV30 and TRBJ2-7; 8 bases fit TRBD1. CDR3 size: 13 residues. With 5 bases clipped from V and 5 bases from J, the junction kept 8 bases outside the gene matches. The germline V gene has CDR1 GTSNPN and CDR2 SVGIG (reference sequence).

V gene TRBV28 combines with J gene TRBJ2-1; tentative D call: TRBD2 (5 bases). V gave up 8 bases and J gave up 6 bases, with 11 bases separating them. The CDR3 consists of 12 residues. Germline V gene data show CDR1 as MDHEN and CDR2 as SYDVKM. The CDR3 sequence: CASRTLGNEQFF. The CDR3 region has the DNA TGTGCCAGCCGGACTCTGGGCAATGAGCAGTTCTTC.

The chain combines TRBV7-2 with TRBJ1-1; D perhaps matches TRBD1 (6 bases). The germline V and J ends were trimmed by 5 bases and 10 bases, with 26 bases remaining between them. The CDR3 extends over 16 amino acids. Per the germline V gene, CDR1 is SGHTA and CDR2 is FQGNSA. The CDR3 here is CASSPQAAGALIVAFF. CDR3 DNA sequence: TGTGCCAGCAGCCCACAAGCGGCAGGGGCACTTATAGTAGCTTTCTTT. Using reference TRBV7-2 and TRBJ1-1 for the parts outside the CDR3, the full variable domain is GAGVSQSPSNKVTEKGKDVELRCDPISGHTALYWYRQSLGQGLEFLIYFQGNSAPDKSGLPSDRFSAERTGGSVSTLTIQRTQQEDSAVYLCASSPQAAGALIVAFFGQGTRLTVV.

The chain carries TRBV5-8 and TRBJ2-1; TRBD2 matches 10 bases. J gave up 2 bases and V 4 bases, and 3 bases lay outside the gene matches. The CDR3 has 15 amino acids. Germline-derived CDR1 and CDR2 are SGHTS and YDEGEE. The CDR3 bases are TGTGCCAGCAGCCCTAGCGGGAGAACCTACAATGAGCAGTTCTTC. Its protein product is CASSPSGRTYNEQFF. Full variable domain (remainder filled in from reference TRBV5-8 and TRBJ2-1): EAGVTQSPTHLIKTRGQQATLRCSPISGHTSVYWYQQALGLGLQFLLWYDEGEERNRGNFPPRFSGRQFPNYSSELNVNALELEDSALYLCASSPSGRTYNEQFFGPGTRLTVL.

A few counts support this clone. CDR3 loop: CAWRTGRNYGYTF. In DNA, the CDR3 is TGTGCCTGGAGGACAGGGAGGAACTATGGCTACACCTTC. The J gene is TRBJ1-2, the V gene TRBV30; 7 bases match TRBD1. V lost 3 bases and J lost 2; bases outside the gene matches: 3. The CDR3 consists of 13 residues. CDR1 and CDR2 (germline): GTSNPN, SVGIG (reference sequence).

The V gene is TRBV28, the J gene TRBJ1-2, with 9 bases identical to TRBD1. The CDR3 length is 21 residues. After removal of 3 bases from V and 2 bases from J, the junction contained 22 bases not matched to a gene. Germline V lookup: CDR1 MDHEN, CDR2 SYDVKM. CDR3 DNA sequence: TGTGCCAGCAGTTTCTTCGGTGGGGGATCCGAGACGACAGGGGGAAACTATGGCTACACCTTC. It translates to CASSFFGGGSETTGGNYGYTF.

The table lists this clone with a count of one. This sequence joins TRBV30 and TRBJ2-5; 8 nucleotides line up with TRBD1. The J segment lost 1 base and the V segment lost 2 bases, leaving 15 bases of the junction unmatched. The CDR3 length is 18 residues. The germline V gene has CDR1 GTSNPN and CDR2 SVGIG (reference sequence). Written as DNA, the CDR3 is TGTGCCTGGAGTCCCAGGACAGGGCCAAGGCAAACCCAAGAGACCCAGTACTTC. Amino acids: CAWSPRTGPRQTQETQYF.

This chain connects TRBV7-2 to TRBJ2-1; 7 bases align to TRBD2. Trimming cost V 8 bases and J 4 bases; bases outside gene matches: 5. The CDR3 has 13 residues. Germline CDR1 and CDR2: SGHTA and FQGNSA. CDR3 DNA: TGTGCCAGCGGGCTAGCGGTTTACAATGAGCAGTTCTTC. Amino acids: CASGLAVYNEQFF.

CDR3 DNA: TGTGCCAGCAGCCCCCGCTTAGCGGTACGGGATACGCAGTATTTT. It yields the protein CASSPRLAVRDTQYF. The V gene is TRBV7-3, the J gene TRBJ2-3; maybe TRBD2 (6 bases). V was clipped by 5 bases and J by 6 bases, with 18 bases between them. Germline V gene lookup returns CDR1 SGHTA and CDR2 FQGTGA. The CDR3 sequence is 15 residues long.

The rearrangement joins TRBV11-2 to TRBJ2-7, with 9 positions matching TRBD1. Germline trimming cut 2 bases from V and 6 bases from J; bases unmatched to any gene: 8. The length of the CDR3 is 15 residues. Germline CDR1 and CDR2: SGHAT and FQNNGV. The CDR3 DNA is TGTGCCAGCAGCTTATTACGGGACAGGGAAGCCGAGCAGTACTTC. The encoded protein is CASSLLRDREAEQYF.

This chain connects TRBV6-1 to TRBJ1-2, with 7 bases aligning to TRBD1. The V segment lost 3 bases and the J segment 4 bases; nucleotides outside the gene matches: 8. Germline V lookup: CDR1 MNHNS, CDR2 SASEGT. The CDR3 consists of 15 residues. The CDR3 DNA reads TGTGCCAGCAGTGATGGGGCAGGGGGAGGCTATGGCTACACCTTC. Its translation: CASSDGAGGGYGYTF.

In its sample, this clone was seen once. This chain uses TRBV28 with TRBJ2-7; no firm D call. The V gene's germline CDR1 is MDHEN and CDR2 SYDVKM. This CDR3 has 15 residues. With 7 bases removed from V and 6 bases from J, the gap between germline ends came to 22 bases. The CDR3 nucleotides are TGTGCCAGCAACCTCTTGGCCGCGAATCGCGGCGAGCAGTACTTC. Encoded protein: CASNLLAANRGEQYF.

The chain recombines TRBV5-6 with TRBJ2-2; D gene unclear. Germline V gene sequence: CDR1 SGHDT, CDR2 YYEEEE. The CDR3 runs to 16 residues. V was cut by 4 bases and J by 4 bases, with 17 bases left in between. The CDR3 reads CASSRPGVGFTGELFF. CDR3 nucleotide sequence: TGTGCCAGCAGCAGGCCCGGAGTTGGTTTCACCGGGGAGCTGTTTTTT.

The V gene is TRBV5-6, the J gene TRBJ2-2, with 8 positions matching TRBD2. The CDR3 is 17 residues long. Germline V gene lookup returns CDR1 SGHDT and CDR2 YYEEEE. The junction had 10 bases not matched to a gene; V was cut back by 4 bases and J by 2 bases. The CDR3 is CASSAAGGLLNTGELFF. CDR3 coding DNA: TGTGCCAGCAGCGCCGCGGGGGGACTCCTAAACACCGGGGAGCTGTTTTTT.

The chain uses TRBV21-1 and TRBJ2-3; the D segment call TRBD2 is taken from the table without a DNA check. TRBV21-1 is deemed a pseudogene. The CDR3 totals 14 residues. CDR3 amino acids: CASSTLAAGDTQYF. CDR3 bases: TGTGCCAGCAGCACTTTAGCGGCGGGGGATACGCAGTATTTT.

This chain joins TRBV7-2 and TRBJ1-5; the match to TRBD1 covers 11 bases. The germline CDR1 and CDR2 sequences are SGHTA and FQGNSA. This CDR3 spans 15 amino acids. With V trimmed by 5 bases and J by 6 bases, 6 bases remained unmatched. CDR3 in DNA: TGTGCCAGCAGCGTCGGGACAGGGGGATTTCAGCCCCAGCATTTT. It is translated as CASSVGTGGFQPQHF.

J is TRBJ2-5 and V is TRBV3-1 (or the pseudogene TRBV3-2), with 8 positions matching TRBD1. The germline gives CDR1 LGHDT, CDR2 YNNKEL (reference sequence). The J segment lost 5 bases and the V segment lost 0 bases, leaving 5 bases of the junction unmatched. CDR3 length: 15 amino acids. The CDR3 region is CASSQDRTGPETQYF. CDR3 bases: TGTGCCAGCAGCCAAGATCGGACAGGGCCTGAGACCCAGTACTTC.

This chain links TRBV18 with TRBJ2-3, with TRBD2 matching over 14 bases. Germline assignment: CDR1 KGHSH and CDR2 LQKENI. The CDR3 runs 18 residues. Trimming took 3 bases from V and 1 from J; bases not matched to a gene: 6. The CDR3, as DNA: TGTGCCAGCTCACCCCGACTAGCGGGAGGGCGGGGCACAGATACGCAGTATTTT. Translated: CASSPRLAGGRGTDTQYF.

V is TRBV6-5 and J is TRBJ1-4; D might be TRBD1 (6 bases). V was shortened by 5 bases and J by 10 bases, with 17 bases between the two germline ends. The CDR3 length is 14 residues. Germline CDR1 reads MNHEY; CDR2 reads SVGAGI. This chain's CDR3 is CASSLQGADGKLFF. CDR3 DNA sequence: TGTGCCAGCAGTCTACAGGGTGCGGATGGAAAACTGTTTTTT.

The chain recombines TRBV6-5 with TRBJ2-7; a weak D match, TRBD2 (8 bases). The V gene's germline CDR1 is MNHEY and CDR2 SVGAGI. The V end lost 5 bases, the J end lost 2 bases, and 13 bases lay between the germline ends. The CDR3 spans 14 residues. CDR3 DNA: TGTGCCAGCAGTCGGGAGGGGGCAACCTACGAGCAGTACTTC. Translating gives CASSREGATYEQYF.

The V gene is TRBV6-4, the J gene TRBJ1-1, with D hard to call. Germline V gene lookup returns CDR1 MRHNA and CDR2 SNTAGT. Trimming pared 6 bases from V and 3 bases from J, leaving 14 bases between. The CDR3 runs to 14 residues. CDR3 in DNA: TGTGCCAGCAGGACGACGGGATTCGACACTGAAGCTTTCTTT. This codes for CASRTTGFDTEAFF.

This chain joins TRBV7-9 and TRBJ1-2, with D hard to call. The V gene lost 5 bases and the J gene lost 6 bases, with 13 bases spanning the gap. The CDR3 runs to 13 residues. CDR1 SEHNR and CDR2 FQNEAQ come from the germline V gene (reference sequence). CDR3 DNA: TGTGCCAGCAGCCGTATCCCGCCAGATGGCTACACCTTC. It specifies CASSRIPPDGYTF.